This is a list of T cell receptor beta chains from one sample in a study of blood T cell repertoires in COVID-19. Measured with immunoSEQ multiplex PCR; TCRdb has only the in-frame clones, and not every one. The sample holds 200,000 to 250,000 clones, 75% to 85% seen once. The sequenced sample was peripheral blood. The receptors come from a woman between 25 and 40 years old with COVID-19, enrolled during active disease. Each CDR3 is given with its conserved first and last residue. Each record gives: V gene, clone size, D gene, J gene, CDR3 protein, CDR3 DNA. The D gene is left open where the match is weak. Expanded clones are given a class, and other clones once, few, many or no size at all.

v_call: TRBV28
clone_size: -
d_call: -
j_call: TRBJ2-7
cdr3_aa: CASSFGQNYEQYF
cdr3_nt: TGTGCCAGCAGTTTTGGACAGAACTACGAGCAGTACTTC

v_call: TRBV2
clone_size: -
d_call: TRBD1
j_call: TRBJ2-6
cdr3_aa: CASSEGQWRPGANVLTF
cdr3_nt: TGTGCCAGCAGTGAGGGACAGTGGCGGCCTGGGGCCAACGTCCTGACTTTC

v_call: TRBV27
clone_size: -
d_call: TRBD1
j_call: TRBJ1-2
cdr3_aa: CASSSWDRGGSNYGYTF
cdr3_nt: TGTGCCAGCAGTTCATGGGACAGGGGGGGTTCTAACTATGGCTACACCTTC

v_call: TRBV25-1
clone_size: -
d_call: -
j_call: TRBJ1-2
cdr3_aa: CASSDLGYTF
cdr3_nt: TGTGCCAGCAGTGATCTTGGCTACACCTTC

v_call: TRBV27
clone_size: -
d_call: -
j_call: TRBJ1-1
cdr3_aa: CASSHKRLTEAFF
cdr3_nt: TGTGCCAGCAGTCATAAGAGGCTCACTGAAGCTTTCTTT

v_call: TRBV14
clone_size: -
d_call: TRBD1
j_call: TRBJ1-1
cdr3_aa: CASSQTGQGRWNTEAFF
cdr3_nt: TGTGCCAGCAGCCAGACTGGACAGGGGAGGTGGAACACTGAAGCTTTCTTT

v_call: TRBV11-2
clone_size: -
d_call: -
j_call: TRBJ1-4
cdr3_aa: CASSLPQGLGEKLFF
cdr3_nt: TGTGCCAGCAGCCTCCCTCAGGGGCTTGGTGAAAAACTGTTTTTT

v_call: TRBV7-9
clone_size: -
d_call: -
j_call: TRBJ1-2
cdr3_aa: CASSLWDTIRGYGYTF
cdr3_nt: TGTGCCAGCAGCTTATGGGACACCATCAGAGGTTATGGCTACACCTTC

v_call: TRBV27
clone_size: -
d_call: -
j_call: TRBJ1-6
cdr3_aa: CASSLGAWIYSPLHF
cdr3_nt: TGTGCCAGCAGTTTGGGGGCCTGGATATATTCACCCCTCCACTTT

v_call: TRBV21-1
clone_size: -
d_call: -
j_call: TRBJ2-7
cdr3_aa: CASSPQGGYRDRFYEQYF
cdr3_nt: TGTGCCAGCAGCCCCCAGGGGGGGTACCGGGACAGGTTCTACGAGCAGTACTTC

v_call: TRBV18
clone_size: -
d_call: -
j_call: TRBJ1-1
cdr3_aa: CASSPMAENTEAFF
cdr3_nt: TGTGCCAGCTCACCAATGGCAGAGAACACTGAAGCTTTCTTT

v_call: TRBV7-9
clone_size: -
d_call: TRBD2
j_call: TRBJ2-3
cdr3_aa: CASSLGDSGRYADTQYF
cdr3_nt: TGTGCCAGCAGCTTGGGGGATAGCGGGAGGTATGCAGATACGCAGTATTTT

v_call: TRBV3-1/TRBV3-2
clone_size: few
d_call: TRBD2
j_call: TRBJ2-7
cdr3_aa: CASSLAGLAYEQYF
cdr3_nt: TGTGCCAGCAGCCTTGCGGGACTAGCCTACGAGCAGTACTTC

v_call: TRBV19
clone_size: few
d_call: -
j_call: TRBJ2-7
cdr3_aa: CASSITLPGHEAGYEQYF
cdr3_nt: TGTGCCAGTAGTATTACCCTCCCGGGACACGAAGCGGGATACGAGCAGTACTTC

v_call: TRBV11-2
clone_size: -
d_call: TRBD1
j_call: TRBJ1-6
cdr3_aa: CASSLRQGDSPLHF
cdr3_nt: TGTGCCAGCAGCTTAAGACAGGGGGATTCACCCCTCCACTTT

v_call: TRBV11-2
clone_size: -
d_call: -
j_call: TRBJ2-3
cdr3_aa: CASSLAWGGGTDTQYF
cdr3_nt: TGTGCCAGCAGCTTAGCCTGGGGAGGTGGCACAGATACGCAGTATTTT

v_call: TRBV19
clone_size: -
d_call: -
j_call: TRBJ2-5
cdr3_aa: CASSSQGGETQYF
cdr3_nt: TGTGCCAGTAGTAGTCAGGGTGGGGAGACCCAGTACTTC

v_call: TRBV5-4
clone_size: -
d_call: -
j_call: TRBJ1-1
cdr3_aa: CACGRAPDEAFF
cdr3_nt: TGTGCCTGCGGTAGAGCGCCGGATGAAGCTTTCTTT

v_call: TRBV9
clone_size: -
d_call: TRBD1
j_call: TRBJ2-5
cdr3_aa: CASSVGGQGPFQETQYF
cdr3_nt: TGTGCCAGCAGCGTAGGGGGACAGGGCCCCTTCCAAGAGACCCAGTACTTC

v_call: TRBV24-1
clone_size: -
d_call: TRBD2
j_call: TRBJ2-3
cdr3_aa: CATSDLRTSGGRGTDTQYF
cdr3_nt: TGTGCCACCAGTGATTTGCGAACTAGCGGGGGGAGGGGCACAGATACGCAGTATTTT

v_call: TRBV15
clone_size: once
d_call: -
j_call: TRBJ2-7
cdr3_aa: CASSSGDSYEQYF
cdr3_nt: TGTGCCAGCTCATCAGGGGACTCCTACGAGCAGTACTTC

v_call: TRBV9
clone_size: -
d_call: TRBD1
j_call: TRBJ1-1
cdr3_aa: CASSVGEGAPEAFF
cdr3_nt: TGTGCCAGCAGCGTAGGTGAGGGGGCGCCTGAAGCTTTCTTT

v_call: TRBV7-9
clone_size: -
d_call: -
j_call: TRBJ2-5
cdr3_aa: CASSPQGETQYF
cdr3_nt: TGTGCCAGCAGCCCCCAGGGGGAGACCCAGTACTTC

v_call: TRBV30
clone_size: -
d_call: -
j_call: TRBJ1-6
cdr3_aa: CAWTRTVSPLHF
cdr3_nt: TGTGCCTGGACACGGACAGTCTCACCCCTCCACTTT

v_call: TRBV6-5
clone_size: -
d_call: -
j_call: TRBJ2-3
cdr3_aa: CASSRRGARTDTQYF
cdr3_nt: TGTGCCAGCAGCCGTCGGGGGGCGAGGACAGATACGCAGTATTTT

v_call: TRBV24-1
clone_size: few
d_call: TRBD1
j_call: TRBJ1-5
cdr3_aa: CATSDPGTGGDVQPQHF
cdr3_nt: TGTGCCACCAGTGATCCTGGGACAGGGGGCGATGTTCAGCCCCAGCATTTT

v_call: TRBV2
clone_size: -
d_call: -
j_call: TRBJ2-7
cdr3_aa: CASSEETNYEQYF
cdr3_nt: TGTGCCAGCAGTGAAGAGACTAACTACGAGCAGTACTTC

v_call: TRBV25-1
clone_size: once
d_call: -
j_call: TRBJ2-3
cdr3_aa: CASSEDRTSTDTQYF
cdr3_nt: TGTGCCAGCAGTGAAGACAGGACTAGCACAGATACGCAGTATTTT